The 21 T cell receptor beta chains presented below share a single source sample, sequenced in a study of cytomegalovirus exposure and HLA in healthy donors. PCR involved 60 Vbeta and 13 Jbeta primers. The protocol was immunoSEQ multiplex PCR, while the TCRdb copy is restricted to in-frame clones and leaves out a portion. The sample shows about 110,000 clones, approximately 82% of them seen only once. Sequencing was performed on PBMCs. All receptors come from a man aged 25 to 40 in good health and CMV-seropositive.

The V call is TRBV5-8, the J call TRBJ2-2; 8 bases map to TRBD2. V trimming: 5 bases; J trimming: 1 base; junction bases outside the gene matches: 4. CDR1 is SGHTS and CDR2 is YDEGEE in the germline V gene. There are 15 residues in the CDR3. This CDR3 reads CASSPGLVNTGELFF. The CDR3 bases are TGTGCCAGCAGTCCGGGACTAGTGAACACCGGGGAGCTGTTTTTT.

This clone was seen more than once but under ten times. This chain uses TRBV7-2 with TRBJ2-2; D perhaps matches TRBD2 (6 bases). From germline, CDR1 is SGHTA and CDR2 FQGNSA. This CDR3 region has 15 residues. Trimming cost V 4 bases and J 6 bases, with 15 bases left between them. In nucleotides, the CDR3 is TGTGCCAGCAGCTATTCTAGCGTGGGTCCCGGGGAGCTGTTTTTT. Residues: CASSYSSVGPGELFF.

The rearrangement joins TRBV5-4 to TRBJ2-7, with 9 bases aligning to TRBD1. The CDR3 totals 15 residues. The trim removed 4 bases at V and 3 bases at J, leaving 8 bases unmatched. CDR1 is SGHNT and CDR2 is YYREEE in the germline V gene (reference sequence). CDR3 DNA: TGTGCCAGCAGCGCACCGGGACAGGGTCTCTACGAGCAGTACTTC. Residues: CASSAPGQGLYEQYF.

The J gene is TRBJ1-3, the V gene TRBV2; tentative D call: TRBD1 (5 bases). Germline-derived CDR1 and CDR2 are SNHLY and FYNNEI. V lost 4 bases and J lost 1, with 11 bases in between. The CDR3 loop spans 15 amino acids. For the CDR3, the DNA is TGTGCCAGCAGTGCCAGGACACCTTCTGGAAACACCATATATTTT. Protein: CASSARTPSGNTIYF.

This rearrangement joins TRBV2 to TRBJ2-2; D perhaps matches TRBD1 (6 bases). The CDR3 loop spans 12 amino acids. Germline V gene data show CDR1 as SNHLY and CDR2 as FYNNEI. The V end lost 4 bases, the J end lost 6 bases, and 6 bases lay between the germline ends. This CDR3 is CASSGGPGELFF. The CDR3 DNA reads TGTGCCAGCAGTGGGGGGCCCGGGGAGCTGTTTTTT.

V usage is TRBV5-6 and J usage is TRBJ2-7; 9 bases fit TRBD1. Trimming took 2 bases from V and 6 from J; bases not matched to a gene: 6. Per germline, CDR1 SGHDT and CDR2 YYEEEE. This CDR3 region has 14 residues. The CDR3 protein is CASSLGTGSGEQYF. In nucleotides, the CDR3 is TGTGCCAGCAGCTTAGGGACAGGGTCCGGCGAGCAGTACTTC.

This clone was seen a handful of times. The chain employs TRBV5-1 and TRBJ2-5; D might be TRBD1 (7 bases). Looked up from germline, CDR1 is SGHRS and CDR2 is YFSETQ. CDR3 length equals 16 residues. V lost 0 bases, J lost 1 base, and 13 bases lay in between. CDR3 protein: CASSLGQGGSQETQYF. The CDR3, as DNA: TGCGCCAGCAGCTTGGGACAGGGAGGAAGCCAAGAGACCCAGTACTTC. The full variable domain, in which reference TRBV5-1 and TRBJ2-5 provide the parts outside the CDR3, is KAGVTQTPRYLIKTRGQQVTLSCSPISGHRSVSWYQQTPGQGLQFLFEYFSETQRNKGNFPGRFSGRQFSNSRSEMNVSTLELGDSALYLCASSLGQGGSQETQYFGPGTRLLVL.

This clone was found once. This rearrangement joins TRBV4-3 to TRBJ1-2; a weak D match, TRBD1 (6 bases). The CDR3 is 15 amino acids. The V and J ends lost 1 base and 8 bases respectively, with 17 bases between them. Germline V gene lookup returns CDR1 LGHNA and CDR2 YSLEER. The CDR3 region is CASSQGARQAEGYTF. The CDR3 region has the DNA TGCGCCAGCAGCCAAGGGGCGCGACAGGCAGAGGGCTACACCTTC.

Remarks on this clone: Within the sample, other DNA sequences also encode this same CDR3. This chain links TRBV5-6 with TRBJ2-5, with TRBD1 matching over 8 bases. The CDR3 runs to 19 residues. Germline V lookup: CDR1 SGHDT, CDR2 YYEEEE. V was clipped by 0 bases and J by 2 bases; unmatched bases: 15. CDR3 residues: CASSLGPRQGLHLQETQYF. The DNA of the CDR3 is TGTGCCAGCAGCTTGGGACCTAGACAGGGGCTCCACCTTCAAGAGACCCAGTACTTC. Full variable domain (missing parts from reference TRBV5-6 and TRBJ2-5): DAGVTQSPTHLIKTRGQQVTLRCSPKSGHDTVSWYQQALGQGPQFIFQYYEEEERQRGNFPDRFSGHQFPNYSSELNVNALLLGDSALYLCASSLGPRQGLHLQETQYFGPGTRLLVL.

The chain combines TRBV19 with TRBJ1-1; D is unclear. CDR3 length: 16 amino acids. Trimming stripped 3 bases from V and 1 base from J, with 15 bases between. In germline, CDR1 is LNHDA, CDR2 SQIVND (reference sequence). In DNA, the CDR3 is TGTGCCAGTAGTATTCGCGGCAGAAGGTCGAACACTGAAGCTTTCTTT. Translated: CASSIRGRRSNTEAFF. Full variable domain (remainder filled in from reference TRBV19 and TRBJ1-1): DGGITQSPKYLFRKEGQNVTLSCEQNLNHDAMYWYRQDPGQGLRLIYYSQIVNDFQKGDIAEGYSVSREKKESFPLTVTSAQKNPTAFYLCASSIRGRRSNTEAFFGQGTRLTVV.

The chain uses TRBV7-2 and TRBJ2-2; no definite D call. The germline V and J ends were trimmed by 5 bases and 2 bases, with 6 bases remaining between them. CDR3 size: 13 residues. Germline values: CDR1 SGHTA, CDR2 FQGNSA. CDR3 coding DNA: TGTGCCAGCAGCCCCAGAAACACCGGGGAGCTGTTTTTT. Translated, it gives CASSPRNTGELFF.

The chain uses TRBV7-2 and TRBJ2-5, with 9 bases aligning to TRBD1. Germline CDR1 is SGHTA and CDR2 is FQGNSA. The CDR3 loop spans 16 amino acids. The ends lost 5 bases at V and 5 bases at J; junction bases unmatched: 12. CDR3 in DNA: TGTGCCAGCAGCCCAACCGGGACAGGGACATTTGAGACCCAGTACTTC. Translating it yields CASSPTGTGTFETQYF.

This chain joins TRBV27 and TRBJ2-5; D remains unclear. Germline V lookup: CDR1 MNHEY, CDR2 SMNVEV (reference sequence). Trimming took 8 bases from V and 0 from J, leaving 10 bases between them. The CDR3 is 13 amino acids. CDR3 residues: CASSVGDQETQYF. The DNA for the CDR3 is TGTGCCAGCTCGGTTGGAGACCAAGAGACCCAGTACTTC.

The chain recombines TRBV5-4 with TRBJ1-3; D not resolved. CDR3 length: 15 amino acids. Germline assignment: CDR1 SGHNT and CDR2 YYREEE (reference sequence). V was pared by 2 bases and J by 0 bases, with 9 bases between. The CDR3 loop is CASSLGRSSGNTIYF. The CDR3 DNA reads as TGTGCCAGCAGCTTAGGGAGATCCTCTGGAAACACCATATATTTT.

The sample holds a few counts of this clone. V is TRBV6-6 and J is TRBJ2-5; possibly TRBD1 for D (6 bases). Trimming took off 2 bases at V and 2 bases at J, with 9 bases between the two ends. The CDR3 contains 14 residues. Germline V gives CDR1 MNHNY, CDR2 SVGAGI (reference sequence). The DNA of the CDR3 is TGTGCCAGCAGTTACCCTGGACAGCAAGAGACCCAGTACTTC. Translation gives CASSYPGQQETQYF.

The chain combines TRBV7-9 with TRBJ2-4; 11 bases fit TRBD1. CDR1 is SEHNR and CDR2 is FQNEAQ in the germline V gene (reference sequence). Trimming cost V 6 bases and J 9 bases; bases outside gene matches: 7. The CDR3 runs to 14 residues. The CDR3 sequence: CASRGRDRGAIQYF. The CDR3 DNA reads as TGTGCCAGCAGGGGCCGGGACAGGGGGGCCATTCAGTACTTC.

J is TRBJ1-1 and V is TRBV4-1; D gene unclear. Trimming stripped 3 bases from V and 11 bases from J, with 19 bases between. CDR3 size: 14 residues. Germline assignment: CDR1 MGHRA and CDR2 YSYEKL. As DNA, the CDR3 is TGCGCCAGCAGCCAGACGGACCTTCTGCGGGCGGCTTTCTTT. Its protein is CASSQTDLLRAAFF.

This chain uses TRBV28 with TRBJ2-7, with D unclear. Germline V gene lookup returns CDR1 MDHEN and CDR2 SYDVKM. This CDR3 has 12 residues. Between the trimmed V and J ends, which lost 5 bases and 9 bases, there was a span of 14 bases. The CDR3 is CASSLQTSPQYF. CDR3 bases: TGTGCCAGCAGTCTCCAGACATCGCCGCAGTACTTC.

The genes are TRBV19 and TRBJ1-1; the match to TRBD1 covers 10 bases. Germline CDR1 is LNHDA and CDR2 is SQIVND (reference sequence). The ends lost 6 bases at V and 4 bases at J; junction bases unmatched: 8. The length of the CDR3 is 15 residues. The CDR3 sequence is CASRRDRGVGTEAFF. In DNA, the CDR3 is TGTGCCAGTAGGCGGGACAGGGGAGTCGGCACTGAAGCTTTCTTT. Supplemented by reference TRBV19 and TRBJ1-1, the full variable domain reads DGGITQSPKYLFRKEGQNVTLSCEQNLNHDAMYWYRQDPGQGLRLIYYSQIVNDFQKGDIAEGYSVSREKKESFPLTVTSAQKNPTAFYLCASRRDRGVGTEAFFGQGTRLTVV.

This clone was observed a few times. This chain links TRBV4-3 with TRBJ1-2, with 7 bases identical to TRBD1. The V segment lost 0 bases and the J segment 5 bases; nucleotides outside the gene matches: 9. The CDR3 loop spans 16 amino acids. Germline V gene lookup returns CDR1 LGHNA and CDR2 YSLEER. CDR3 in DNA: TGCGCCAGCAGCCAAGAGTGGACAGGAGAGAAATATGGCTACACCTTC. This encodes CASSQEWTGEKYGYTF.

The rearrangement links TRBV9 to TRBJ1-2, with D maybe TRBD1 (6 bases). Germline-derived CDR1 and CDR2 are SGDLS and YYNGEE. The CDR3 covers 14 residues. V was cut by 10 bases and J by 1 base, with 17 bases left in between. The CDR3 coding sequence is TGTGCCTCACAGAGGGGGGGCTTTAACTATGGCTACACCTTC. Translation: CASQRGGFNYGYTF.